This TCR beta chain was documented in a study of blood T cell repertoires in COVID-19. Study context: Samples taken during acute and convalescent COVID-19 were collected in the United States, Italy and Spain. T cells, B-cell-depleted T cells, or PBMCs supplied cDNA or gDNA.

Original data processing: Amplification of reference gene primers provided the estimated nucleated cell counts. Data came from immunoSEQ multiplex PCR; TCRdb stores just in-frame clones and leaves some out. The DNA was the basis for D and trimming; V, J and clone size are from that table. The sample yields some 50,000 clones, around nine tenths seen once. Germline CDR1 and CDR2: SQVTM and ANQGSEA. This CDR3 has 13 residues. Trimming stripped 2 bases from V and 7 bases from J, with 11 bases between. The chain recombines TRBV29-1 with TRBJ1-4; D uncertain. The origin of this receptor is a man aged 35-49 years with acute or convalescent COVID-19. The sequenced sample was peripheral blood. Here the CDR3 reads CSVERFRGEKLFF. As DNA, the CDR3 is TGCAGCGTTGAAAGGTTCCGGGGTGAAAAACTGTTTTTT.